What follows are 19 T cell receptor beta chains derived from one specimen sequenced in a study of identical twins. One entry per CDR3 protein results from TCRdb running MiXCR on the 5' RACE reads. The profile shows fewer than 500,000 distinct CDR3 sequences, approximately 24% of them singletons. The sample was also linked to a second study, of T cells expressing NK-cell markers.

The source material was CD4+ T cells sorted from blood. The receptors were sampled from a woman aged 18-29 years in good health.

This chain connects TRBV9 to TRBJ1-2, with unresolved D. Looked up from germline, CDR1 is SGDLS and CDR2 is YYNGEE. Trimming removed 2 bases at V and 4 bases at J, with 9 bases between. The CDR3 runs to 13 residues. CDR3 sequence: CASSVQSTYGYTF. CDR3 bases: TGTGCCAGCAGCGTGCAATCTACCTATGGCTACACCTTC.

The chain has TRBV29-1 and TRBJ2-5; a weak D match, TRBD2 (6 bases). Germline CDR1 SQVTM, CDR2 ANQGSEA. The CDR3 spans 14 residues. V was pared by 6 bases and J by 1 base, with 15 bases between. The CDR3 is CSVRWASVQETQYF. The CDR3 nucleotides are TGCAGCGTCCGATGGGCTAGCGTCCAAGAGACCCAGTACTTC.

This clonotype was seen a handful of times. The J gene is TRBJ2-5, the V gene TRBV6-2 or TRBV6-3, with D uncertain. The CDR3 is made up of 14 amino acids. CDR1 is MNHEY and CDR2 is SVGEGT in the germline V gene. The V end lost 2 bases, the J end lost 1 base, and 8 bases lay between the germline ends. DNA for the CDR3: TGTGCCAGCAGTTACGTCCTGGGCCAAGAGACCCAGTACTTC. It yields the protein CASSYVLGQETQYF.

The V and J genes are TRBV20-1 and TRBJ2-7, with 9 bases that match TRBD2. The germline V gene encodes CDR1 DFQATT and CDR2 SNEGSKA (reference sequence). After removal of 1 base from V and 7 bases from J, the junction contained 11 bases not matched to a gene. The CDR3 is 15 residues long. CDR3 protein: CSARASGRLGGEQYF. DNA for the CDR3: TGCAGTGCTAGAGCGAGCGGGAGGCTGGGAGGAGAGCAGTACTTC.

This clonotype was seen a single time. The chain recombines TRBV20-1 with TRBJ2-2; D unresolved. Per the germline V gene, CDR1 is DFQATT and CDR2 is SNEGSKA (reference sequence). The CDR3 runs 13 residues. Trimming removed 1 base from V and 7 bases from J, with 10 bases in between. The CDR3 loop is CSARVLRSGELFF. In DNA form, the CDR3 reads TGCAGTGCTAGAGTATTGCGGAGCGGGGAGCTGTTTTTT.

The chain uses TRBV6-5 and TRBJ2-7; 13 positions match TRBD2. CDR1 and CDR2 from the germline V gene are MNHEY and SVGAGI. With V trimmed by 1 base and J by 12 bases, 6 bases remained unmatched. CDR3 length: 14 amino acids. Here the CDR3 DNA reads TGTGCCAGCAGTTACTGGGGACTAGCGGGGCCACGGTACTTC. It translates to CASSYWGLAGPRYF.

The chain uses TRBV5-1 and TRBJ2-7, with 10 bases aligning to TRBD1. The CDR3 runs to 13 residues. Per germline, CDR1 SGHRS and CDR2 YFSETQ. The J segment lost 5 bases and the V segment lost 4 bases, leaving 3 bases of the junction unmatched. In DNA, the CDR3 is TGCGCCAGCAGCCGGGGGACAGGGGACGAGCAGTACTTC. It specifies CASSRGTGDEQYF. Looking up the rest from reference TRBV5-1 and TRBJ2-7 gives the full variable domain: KAGVTQTPRYLIKTRGQQVTLSCSPISGHRSVSWYQQTPGQGLQFLFEYFSETQRNKGNFPGRFSGRQFSNSRSEMNVSTLELGDSALYLCASSRGTGDEQYFGPGTRLTVT.

V and J are TRBV5-1 and TRBJ1-5; 8 bases fit TRBD1. The germline CDR1 and CDR2 sequences are SGHRS and YFSETQ. Trimming at V came to 4 bases and at J to 12 bases, leaving 12 bases not matched to a gene. The CDR3 consists of 14 residues. The CDR3: CASSPTGGSFVQHF. In DNA, the CDR3 is TGCGCCAGCAGCCCCACAGGGGGGTCTTTCGTCCAGCATTTT.

V is TRBV20-1 and J is TRBJ2-5, with D perhaps TRBD1 (6 bases). This CDR3 is built from 15 residues. The ends were cut back, 5 bases at V and 0 bases at J, with 16 bases in the middle. Per the germline V gene, CDR1 is DFQATT and CDR2 is SNEGSKA (reference sequence). This chain's CDR3 is CSARTATRYQETQYF. In DNA form, the CDR3 reads TGCAGTGCTCGGACAGCCACTAGATACCAAGAGACCCAGTACTTC.

CDR3 in amino acids: CASSDLKGNTEAFF. The CDR3 bases are TGTGCCAGCAGCGACTTGAAGGGGAACACTGAAGCTTTCTTT. The chain carries TRBV9 and TRBJ1-1, with D unresolved. CDR1 SGDLS and CDR2 YYNGEE come from the germline V gene. V was cut by 3 bases and J by 1 base, with 10 bases left in between. This CDR3 has 14 amino acids.

This clonotype was detected only once. J is TRBJ2-1 and V is TRBV9, with 9 bases matching TRBD1. Germline CDR1 and CDR2: SGDLS and YYNGEE. The CDR3 is made up of 17 amino acids. V lost 1 base and J lost 9; bases outside the gene matches: 14. The CDR3 reads CASSVRGRGQGETEQFF. The DNA for the CDR3 is TGTGCCAGCAGCGTAAGGGGAAGGGGACAGGGAGAAACTGAGCAGTTCTTC.

CDR3 in amino acids: CASSLGGVSAFF. In DNA, the CDR3 is TGTGCCAGCAGCCTAGGGGGCGTGTCGGCTTTCTTT. The rearrangement uses TRBV7-2 and TRBJ1-1, with 7 bases identical to TRBD1. V trimming: 5 bases; J trimming: 11 bases; junction bases outside the gene matches: 8. The V gene's germline CDR1 is SGHTA and CDR2 FQGNSA. The CDR3 contains 12 residues.

Many counts were recorded for this clonotype. The chain employs TRBV29-1 and TRBJ2-5; D remains unclear. Germline V gene data show CDR1 as SQVTM and CDR2 as ANQGSEA. The V end was cut by 7 bases, the J end by 2 bases, with 11 bases between. The length of the CDR3 is 12 residues. The CDR3 bases are TGCAGCGCGGCCCGAGGACAAGAGACCCAGTACTTC. Translation gives CSAARGQETQYF.

This clonotype has only a few counts. CDR3 sequence: CASSLGPSWGSGSWAKNIQYF. As DNA, the CDR3 is TGTGCCAGCAGTCTGGGCCCGTCTTGGGGTAGCGGGAGTTGGGCCAAAAACATTCAGTACTTC. The chain links TRBV6-2 or TRBV6-3 to TRBJ2-4, with 9 positions matching TRBD2. After removal of 5 bases from V and 1 base from J, the junction contained 21 bases not matched to a gene. The length of the CDR3 is 21 residues. Germline CDR1 is MNHEY and CDR2 is SVGEGT.

The gene calls are TRBV20-1 and TRBJ1-1; TRBD1 is a possible D gene (6 bases). The CDR3 covers 11 residues. Trimming took 5 bases from V and 4 from J, leaving 8 bases between them. The germline CDR1 and CDR2 sequences are DFQATT and SNEGSKA (reference sequence). The CDR3, as DNA: TGCAGTGCTTCCAGGGGCACTGAAGCTTTCTTT. It is translated as CSASRGTEAFF.

The genes are TRBV5-1 and TRBJ1-4, with D unresolved. Trimming took 4 bases from V and 8 from J, leaving 15 bases between them. This CDR3 spans 14 amino acids. Germline-derived CDR1 and CDR2 are SGHRS and YFSETQ. The CDR3 DNA follows: TGCGCCAGCAGCCTCTCCCTGGCTGGGGAAAAACTGTTTTTT. This sequence encodes CASSLSLAGEKLFF.

The chain uses TRBV6-5 and TRBJ2-2, with 7 positions matching TRBD2. The V gene's germline CDR1 is MNHEY and CDR2 SVGAGI. This CDR3 region has 15 residues. The V segment lost 2 bases and the J segment 1 base; nucleotides outside the gene matches: 1. CDR3 sequence (DNA): TGTGCCAGCAGTTACGGGAGGGGGAACACCGGGGAGCTGTTTTTT. It translates to CASSYGRGNTGELFF.

This clonotype appeared many times. This chain joins TRBV20-1 and TRBJ1-5; D is ambiguous. V lost 3 bases and J 0 bases, leaving 9 bases between the germline ends. The CDR3 sequence is 14 residues long. The germline gives CDR1 DFQATT, CDR2 SNEGSKA (reference sequence). CDR3: CSASLAGSNQPQHF. Here the CDR3 DNA reads TGCAGTGCTAGCCTGGCGGGTAGCAATCAGCCCCAGCATTTT.

This clonotype has more than one count but fewer than ten. The CDR3 loop is CASTLIPLNTEAFF. In DNA, the CDR3 is TGTGCCAGCACCCTTATCCCCCTGAACACTGAAGCTTTCTTT. This chain connects TRBV12-3 or TRBV12-4 to TRBJ1-1, with D hard to call. CDR3 size: 14 residues. With 7 bases removed from V and 0 bases from J, the gap between germline ends came to 12 bases.